What follows are 4 T cell receptor beta chains derived from one specimen sequenced in a study of OX40 agonist ivuxolimab in advanced cancers. Repertoires were generated with immunoSEQ multiplex PCR, while TCRdb's copy carries only in-frame clones and drops some. The sample lists about 65,000 clones; 87% were seen once. The specimen comprised CD4+ or CD8+ T cells sorted from blood, sampled in a trial of the OX40 agonist ivuxolimab. The origin of the receptors is an adult with an advanced solid tumor such as melanoma, head and neck, liver or kidney cancer.

This CDR3 is CASSLALPGANVLTF. The DNA for the CDR3 is TGCGCCAGCAGCTTGGCTCTCCCTGGGGCCAACGTCCTGACTTTC. The chain is built from TRBV5-1 and TRBJ2-6; no firm D call. The CDR3 consists of 15 residues. Germline loops: CDR1 SGHRS, CDR2 YFSETQ. V lost 0 bases to trimming and J lost 2 bases, with 6 bases between them.

The chain is built from TRBV29-1 and TRBJ1-1; D remains unclear. CDR3 length: 11 amino acids. The V gene's germline CDR1 is SQVTM and CDR2 ANQGSEA. V was clipped by 7 bases and J by 7 bases, with 13 bases between them. DNA for the CDR3: TGCAGCGGAAGGTGGGCAAGTGAAGCTTTCTTT. Translated, it gives CSGRWASEAFF.

The chain's CDR3 is CASSLEGLTNEQYF. The CDR3 nucleotides are TGTGCCAGCAGCTTAGAGGGACTGACTAACGAGCAGTACTTC. The chain carries TRBV7-9 and TRBJ2-7; D is possibly TRBD2 (6 bases). The CDR3 is 14 residues long. V was shortened by 1 base and J by 5 bases, with 12 bases between the two germline ends. Germline lookup yields CDR1 SEHNR and CDR2 FQNEAQ (reference sequence). The entire variable domain, with the rest obtained from reference TRBV7-9 and TRBJ2-7, is as follows: DTGVSQNPRHKITKRGQNVTFRCDPISEHNRLYWYRQTLGQGPEFLTYFQNEAQLEKSRLLSDRFSAERPKGSFSTLEIQRTEQGDSAMYLCASSLEGLTNEQYFGPGTRLTVT.

V is TRBV5-4 and J is TRBJ2-7, with 9 bases aligning to TRBD1. Germline V gene lookup returns CDR1 SGHNT and CDR2 YYREEE (reference sequence). CDR3 size: 15 residues. The junction had 7 bases not matched to a gene; V was cut back by 2 bases and J by 4 bases. CDR3 bases: TGTGCCAGCAGCTTTGACAGGGGGGTACGTTACGAGCAGTACTTC. Amino acids: CASSFDRGVRYEQYF.